This is a list of T cell receptor beta chains from one sample in a study of T cell responses to AZD1222 COVID-19 vaccine. Measured with immunoSEQ multiplex PCR; TCRdb has only the in-frame clones, and not every one. Among 150,000 or so clones listed, around 91% were seen once. The sequenced sample was peripheral blood, obtained 28 days after the second AZD1222 dose. Source of these receptors: an adult who received the AZD1222 COVID-19 vaccine. Each CDR3 is given with its conserved first and last residue. A D gene is named only where the DNA matches it firmly. Clone size is not always given. Where it is, it says once, few, many or a class for expanded clones.

>NA|TRBJ1-6|TRBV5-1|NA
TGCGCCAGCAGCTTGGGAGGTTTGGATTCACCCCTCCACTTT
CASSLGGLDSPLHF
>NA|TRBJ1-6|TRBV7-6|NA
TGTGCCAGCAGCCTTCTAGGGGACCGGAATAATTCACCCCTCCACTTT
CASSLLGDRNNSPLHF
>TRBD1|TRBJ2-7|TRBV14|NA
TGTGCCAGCAGCGGATACAGGGGGCCCTACGAGCAGTACTTC
CASSGYRGPYEQYF
>TRBD2|TRBJ2-1|TRBV3-1/TRBV3-2|NA
TGTGCCAGCAGCCAAGGCACTAGCGGAAACAATGAGCAGTTCTTC
CASSQGTSGNNEQFF
>TRBD1|TRBJ1-6|TRBV28|NA
TGTGCCAGCAGATCCCTTTCGGGACAGGGGGCTAATTCACCCCTCCACTTT
CASRSLSGQGANSPLHF
>TRBD1|TRBJ2-7|TRBV11-2|NA
TGTGCCAGCAGGCGACAGGGAGACTCCTACGAGCAGTACTTC
CASRRQGDSYEQYF
>NA|TRBJ1-3|TRBV30|NA
TGTGCCTGGTTTCAGGCTGGAAACACCATATATTTT
CAWFQAGNTIYF
>NA|TRBJ2-1|TRBV4-3|NA
TGCGCCAGCAGCCAAGCATACGGGAGCTCCTACAATGAGCAGTTCTTC
CASSQAYGSSYNEQFF
>NA|TRBJ1-6|TRBV4-1|NA
TGCGCCAGCAGCCAAGATCCGGGAAGGGGACAATCACCCCTCCACTTT
CASSQDPGRGQSPLHF
>NA|TRBJ1-1|TRBV2|NA
TGTGCCAGCAGTGAGGGACGGGAGAATGAAGCTTTCTTT
CASSEGRENEAFF
>TRBD2|TRBJ2-5|TRBV7-7|once
TGTGCTAGCAGCACCTCGGGGGGGGGCCAAGAGACCCAGTACTTC
CASSTSGGGQETQYF
>NA|TRBJ1-6|TRBV7-9|NA
TGTGCCAGCAGCTTACAGGGGTATTCACCCCTCCACTTT
CASSLQGYSPLHF
>NA|TRBJ2-3|TRBV12-3/TRBV12-4|once
TGTGCCAGCAGTTCCAACACAGATACGCAGTATTTT
CASSSNTDTQYF
>NA|TRBJ1-5|TRBV30|NA
TGTGCCTGGAGTGGAGAGGGCTCCAGCCCCAATCAGCCCCAGCATTTT
CAWSGEGSSPNQPQHF
>TRBD1|TRBJ2-7|TRBV6-2/TRBV6-3|NA
TGTGCCAGCAGTTACCTTACAGGGGGTTACTCCGAGCAGTACTTC
CASSYLTGGYSEQYF
>TRBD2|TRBJ2-7|TRBV28|NA
TGTGCCAGCAGTTCCACCGGGACTAGCGGGAGGGAGCAGTACTTC
CASSSTGTSGREQYF
>TRBD1|TRBJ1-2|TRBV24-1|few
TGTGCCACCAGTGACCGTAGACAGGGAGGCTACACCTTC
CATSDRRQGGYTF
>NA|TRBJ1-4|TRBV5-6|NA
TGTGCCAGCAGCTTCGGCGCAACTAATGAAAAACTGTTTTTT
CASSFGATNEKLFF
>TRBD2|TRBJ2-2|TRBV7-3|NA
TGTGCCAGCAGCTTAACGGCGACTAGCGGGAGGAGGACCGGGGAGCTGTTTTTT
CASSLTATSGRRTGELFF
>NA|TRBJ2-1|TRBV4-2|NA
TGTGCCAGCAGCCAAGAGGGGGGCGGGAGCTCCTACAATGAGCAGTTCTTC
CASSQEGGGSSYNEQFF
>TRBD1|TRBJ2-1|TRBV7-3|NA
TGTGCCAGCAGCTCGGGACAGGAAACCTACAATGAGCAGTTCTTC
CASSSGQETYNEQFF
>TRBD2|TRBJ2-2|TRBV7-2|NA
TGTGCCAGAGCGGGGGTAGGGAACACCGGGGAGCTGTTTTTT
CARAGVGNTGELFF
>NA|TRBJ2-5|TRBV15|NA
TGTGCCACCAGCCCAACCCGGGACTGGGGAGAGACCCAGTACTTC
CATSPTRDWGETQYF
>NA|TRBJ2-2|TRBV7-3|NA
TGTGCCAGCAGCCCTCAGGTCACCGGGGAGCTGTTTTTT
CASSPQVTGELFF
>TRBD1|TRBJ1-2|TRBV28|NA
TGTGCCAGCAGCTCACCGGGACAGGGGGACTATGGCTACACCTTC
CASSSPGQGDYGYTF
>NA|TRBJ1-4|TRBV2|NA
TGTGCCAGCAGTGAACAGGGGAAGGGCGAAAAACTGTTTTTT
CASSEQGKGEKLFF
>NA|TRBJ2-1|TRBV7-2|NA
TGTGCCAGCAGAAAAGCTAGTGAGCAGTTCTTC
CASRKASEQFF
>NA|TRBJ1-5|TRBV7-2|NA
TGTGCCAGCAGCTTAATACAGACCAATCAGCCCCAGCATTTT
CASSLIQTNQPQHF
>TRBD1|TRBJ2-1|TRBV6-5|NA
TGTGCCAGCAGGACCGGGACAGGGGGCTATAGTGAGCAGTTCTTC
CASRTGTGGYSEQFF
>TRBD1|TRBJ2-3|TRBV10-2|NA
TGCGCCAGCAGTGATACGACAGGGAAGTATTTT
CASSDTTGKYF
>TRBD1|TRBJ2-4|TRBV28|NA
TGTGCCAGCAGTCGCCAGGGGGCGATGAAAAACATTCAGTACTTC
CASSRQGAMKNIQYF